This is a list of T cell receptor beta chains from one sample in a study of cytomegalovirus exposure and HLA in healthy donors. Method: immunoSEQ multiplex PCR; TCRdb's copy keeps in-frame clones and lacks some. The repertoire holds approximately 170,000 clones, approximately 81% seen once, with 1% in the top ten. The sequenced material came from PBMCs. These receptors were collected from a boy aged 2 to 10 in good health and CMV-seronegative. Each CDR3 is given with its conserved first and last residue. The order of the fields is J gene, D gene, V gene, clone size, CDR3 DNA, CDR3 protein. D genes are given only for firm matches. Not every row has a clone size; where given, it reads once, few, many or a size class.

j_call: TRBJ2-2; d_call: .; v_call: TRBV14; clone_size: .; cdr3_nt: TGTGCCAGCAGCCAAAGGCAGGGCGGGAACACCGGGGAGCTGTTTTTT; cdr3_aa: CASSQRQGGNTGELFF
j_call: TRBJ1-5; d_call: TRBD1; v_call: TRBV7-9; clone_size: .; cdr3_nt: TGTTCCAGCAGCTCCGGACAGGGGGGTCAGCCCCAGCATTTT; cdr3_aa: CSSSSGQGGQPQHF
j_call: TRBJ2-3; d_call: TRBD1; v_call: TRBV12-5; clone_size: .; cdr3_nt: TGTGCTAGTGGTACCGGGACAGGGAGCACAGATACGCAGTATTTT; cdr3_aa: CASGTGTGSTDTQYF
j_call: TRBJ2-1; d_call: .; v_call: TRBV28; clone_size: few; cdr3_nt: TGTGCCAGCAGTCCTATGGGCGGGACAGCTTACAATGAGCAGTTCTTC; cdr3_aa: CASSPMGGTAYNEQFF
j_call: TRBJ1-1; d_call: TRBD1; v_call: TRBV9; clone_size: .; cdr3_nt: TGTGCCAGCAGCTTCACAGGGGGCGCGGGCACTGAAGCTTTCTTT; cdr3_aa: CASSFTGGAGTEAFF
j_call: TRBJ1-2; d_call: .; v_call: TRBV6-1; clone_size: .; cdr3_nt: TGTGCCAGCAGTGAAGAGCGGGGGCGGAACTATGGCTACACCTTC; cdr3_aa: CASSEERGRNYGYTF
j_call: TRBJ1-5; d_call: .; v_call: TRBV6-5; clone_size: .; cdr3_nt: TGTGCCAGCATGGTCCGGGGTGGACAGCCCCAGCATTTT; cdr3_aa: CASMVRGGQPQHF
j_call: TRBJ2-5; d_call: TRBD2; v_call: TRBV4-1; clone_size: .; cdr3_nt: TGCGCCAGCAGCCAAGGGGGAGGGTGGGAGACCCAGTACTTC; cdr3_aa: CASSQGGGWETQYF
j_call: TRBJ2-1; d_call: .; v_call: TRBV23-1; clone_size: .; cdr3_nt: TGCGCCAGCAGTCAATCGCTCAGGTACTCGTTCTTC; cdr3_aa: CASSQSLRYSFF
j_call: TRBJ2-1; d_call: TRBD1; v_call: TRBV5-4; clone_size: .; cdr3_nt: TGTGCCAGCAGCAGCAAACAGGGGCCCTTCTACAATGAGCAGTTCTTC; cdr3_aa: CASSSKQGPFYNEQFF